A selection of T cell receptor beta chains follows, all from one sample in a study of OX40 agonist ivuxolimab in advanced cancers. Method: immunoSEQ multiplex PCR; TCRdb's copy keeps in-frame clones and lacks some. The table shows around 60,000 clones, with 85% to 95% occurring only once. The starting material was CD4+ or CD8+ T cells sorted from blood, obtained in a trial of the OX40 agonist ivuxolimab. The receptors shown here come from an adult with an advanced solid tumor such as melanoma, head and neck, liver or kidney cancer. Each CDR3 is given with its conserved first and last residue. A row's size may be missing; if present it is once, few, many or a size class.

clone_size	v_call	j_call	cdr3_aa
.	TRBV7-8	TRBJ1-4	CASSSQIGGTNEKLFF
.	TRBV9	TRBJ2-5	CASSLRGMEETQYF
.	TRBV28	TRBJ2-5	CASSLRQPSGETQYF
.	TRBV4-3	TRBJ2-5	CASSQQISGVQETQYF
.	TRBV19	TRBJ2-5	CASSVTRKQETQYF
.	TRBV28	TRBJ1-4	CASSTPGTGGEKLFF
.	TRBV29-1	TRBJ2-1	CSGLTMGEQFF
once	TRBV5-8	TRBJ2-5	CASSFRVSWQTQYF
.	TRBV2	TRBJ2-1	CASSSGWGREQFF
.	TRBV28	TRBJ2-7	CASRALTSDSYEQYF
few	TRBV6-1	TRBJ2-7	CASSRGLAQYF
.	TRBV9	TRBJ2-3	CASSVGGISTDTQYF
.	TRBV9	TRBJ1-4	CASSVGGVGNEKLFF
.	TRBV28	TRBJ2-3	CASSSPTGASTQYF
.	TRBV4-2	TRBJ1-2	CASSQEGQGGDGYTF
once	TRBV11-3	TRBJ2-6	CASSGDSGANVLTF
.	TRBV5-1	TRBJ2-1	CASSLAFQGPSSNEQFF
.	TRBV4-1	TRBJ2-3	CASEDRVGTDTQYF
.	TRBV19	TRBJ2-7	CASSKDRDGTYEQYF
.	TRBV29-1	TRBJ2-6	CSVWGPGERGANVLTF
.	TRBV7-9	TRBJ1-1	CASSPTPSEAFF
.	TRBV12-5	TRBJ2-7	CASVSSTPSSYEQYF
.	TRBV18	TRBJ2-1	CASSPGLAGTSNEQFF
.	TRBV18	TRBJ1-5	CASSGGQGGNQPQHF
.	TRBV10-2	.	CASRNRDYEQYF
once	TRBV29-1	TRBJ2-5	CSAIKRTGGEETQYF
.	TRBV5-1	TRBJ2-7	CASSPGEREVYEQYF
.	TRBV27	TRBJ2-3	CASSLSSIFTGAPSTDTQYF
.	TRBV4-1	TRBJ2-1	CASSNTLNNEQFF
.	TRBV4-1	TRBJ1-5	CASSARNSNQPQHF